The 21 T cell receptor beta chains below all came from one sample that was sequenced in a study of blood T cell repertoires in COVID-19. The assay was immunoSEQ multiplex PCR, and TCRdb's table has in-frame clones only and misses some. This sample yields some 150,000 clones, of which around 81% are seen a single time; about 2.6% belongs to the top ten. The sample consisted of peripheral blood. The receptors stem from a human donor with acute or convalescent COVID-19. The donor label of this sample is uncertain.

The chain recombines TRBV5-5 with TRBJ1-2; 9 bases are a match to TRBD1. This CDR3 spans 14 amino acids. The V segment lost 0 bases and the J segment 6 bases; nucleotides outside the gene matches: 3. Germline assignment: CDR1 SGHKS and CDR2 YYEKEE (reference sequence). This CDR3 reads CASSLDRGLNGYTF. CDR3 bases: TGTGCCAGCAGCTTGGACAGGGGGCTGAATGGCTACACCTTC.

The chain combines TRBV21-1 with TRBJ1-5. TRBV21-1 is annotated as a pseudogene. The CDR3 covers 15 residues. CDR3 protein: CASSKALVSGQPQHF. The CDR3 DNA reads as TGTGCCAGCAGCAAAGCGCTTGTTTCGGGTCAGCCCCAGCATTTT.

The chain is built from TRBV5-1 and TRBJ1-6, with 9 positions matching TRBD1. The trim removed 4 bases at V and 9 bases at J, leaving 14 bases unmatched. Germline values: CDR1 SGHRS, CDR2 YFSETQ. The CDR3 has 17 residues. The CDR3 spells CASSIGPLGQGGSPLHF. The CDR3 coding sequence is TGCGCCAGCAGCATCGGGCCCCTGGGACAGGGAGGTTCACCCCTCCACTTT.

V and J are TRBV5-1 and TRBJ1-2; 8 bases fit TRBD1. The junction had 9 bases not matched to a gene; V was cut back by 3 bases and J by 8 bases. CDR1 is SGHRS, CDR2 YFSETQ, per germline. CDR3 size: 14 residues. CDR3 coding DNA: TGCGCCAGCAGCTCCACAGGGGGAACCGGAGGCTACACCTTC. Translation gives CASSSTGGTGGYTF.

V gene TRBV14 combines with J gene TRBJ1-5; D is possibly TRBD1 (6 bases). The germline CDR1 and CDR2 sequences are SGHDN and FVKESK. V was clipped by 0 bases and J by 7 bases, with 7 bases between them. The CDR3 sequence is 13 residues long. CDR3 DNA sequence: TGTGCCAGCAGCCAAGACAGGGGACAGCCCCAGCATTTT. Translated: CASSQDRGQPQHF. Full variable domain (rest looked up from reference TRBV14 and TRBJ1-5): EAGVTQFPSHSVIEKGQTVTLRCDPISGHDNLYWYRRVMGKEIKFLLHFVKESKQDESGMPNNRFLAERTGGTYSTLKVQPAELEDSGVYFCASSQDRGQPQHFGDGTRLSIL.

This sequence joins TRBV6-6 and TRBJ1-4; 11 bases match TRBD1. Germline assignment: CDR1 MNHNY and CDR2 SVGAGI (reference sequence). This CDR3 is built from 17 residues. The V segment lost 5 bases and the J segment 2 bases; nucleotides outside the gene matches: 7. The CDR3 DNA sequence: TGTGCCAGCAGTCCCTATGGACAGGGGGCTACTAATGAAAAACTGTTTTTT. This encodes CASSPYGQGATNEKLFF.

This clone was seen a few times. This specimen includes other DNA sequences encoding the same CDR3. This rearrangement joins TRBV5-1 to TRBJ2-2, with 13 bases that match TRBD2. The CDR3 is 17 residues long. Losses at the gene ends were 4 bases for V and 6 bases for J; bases not matched to a gene: 9. CDR1 is SGHRS, CDR2 YFSETQ, per germline. CDR3 bases: TGCGCCAGCAGCCTGACTAGCGGGGGGCCGCGGGCCGGGGAGCTGTTTTTT. Protein product: CASSLTSGGPRAGELFF.

The rearrangement links TRBV28 to TRBJ2-7; 8 bases are a match to TRBD1. Unmatched junction bases numbered 5, after V lost 5 bases and J lost 5 bases. Germline assignment: CDR1 MDHEN and CDR2 SYDVKM. CDR3 length: 13 amino acids. The CDR3 spells CASSRDRRNEQYF. The CDR3 DNA follows: TGTGCCAGCAGTCGGGACAGGCGAAACGAGCAGTACTTC.

In this sample, this clone turned up once. The V gene is TRBV30, the J gene TRBJ2-7; TRBD1 matches at 11 bases. V dropped 8 bases and J dropped 6; count of bases not matched to a gene: 9. This CDR3 is built from 13 residues. Germline CDR1 reads GTSNPN; CDR2 reads SVGIG (reference sequence). CDR3 bases: TGTGCCACCCTACCCGGGACAGGGGGCGAGCAGTACTTC. Its protein product is CATLPGTGGEQYF.

The rearrangement links TRBV2 to TRBJ2-5, with D uncertain. V was pared by 4 bases and J by 4 bases, with 4 bases between. The CDR3 consists of 11 residues. From germline, CDR1 is SNHLY and CDR2 FYNNEI. CDR3 sequence: CASSGGETQYF. The DNA for the CDR3 is TGTGCCAGCAGTGGAGGAGAGACCCAGTACTTC.

This clone has only one observation. The chain carries TRBV3-1 (or the pseudogene TRBV3-2) and TRBJ1-1, with 7 bases that match TRBD1. CDR3 size: 14 residues. The junction had 9 bases not matched to a gene; V was cut back by 1 base and J by 10 bases. The germline gives CDR1 LGHDT, CDR2 YNNKEL (reference sequence). CDR3 DNA sequence: TGTGCCAGCAGCCAAGTAGGGACAGACTTTGCAGCTTTCTTT. Translated: CASSQVGTDFAAFF.

The J gene is TRBJ2-2, the V gene TRBV11-2; 9 bases are a match to TRBD2. CDR1 and CDR2 (germline): SGHAT, FQNNGV. J gave up 7 bases and V 4 bases, and 10 bases lay outside the gene matches. CDR3 length: 16 amino acids. In DNA, the CDR3 is TGTGCCAGCAGCTCTACTCGCGGGAGGGCCGGCGGGGAGCTGTTTTTT. Its protein product is CASSSTRGRAGGELFF. Based on the CDR3 plus reference TRBV11-2 and TRBJ2-2, the full variable domain is EAGVAQSPRYKIIEKRQSVAFWCNPISGHATLYWYQQILGQGPKLLIQFQNNGVVDDSQLPKDRFSAERLKGVDSTLKIQPAKLEDSAVYLCASSSTRGRAGGELFFGEGSRLTVL.

The chain links TRBV18 to TRBJ2-7; 8 positions match TRBD1. The germline V gene has CDR1 KGHSH and CDR2 LQKENI. The CDR3 has 15 amino acids. Losses at the gene ends were 0 bases for V and 6 bases for J; bases not matched to a gene: 7. The CDR3 loop is CASSPPGQVSSEQYF. The CDR3 nucleotides read TGTGCCAGCTCACCACCGGGACAGGTGTCTTCCGAGCAGTACTTC.

This sequence joins TRBV5-1 and TRBJ1-2; TRBD1 is a possible D gene (5 bases). Germline loops: CDR1 SGHRS, CDR2 YFSETQ. The CDR3 consists of 16 residues. V gave up 1 base and J gave up 2 bases, with 15 bases separating them. DNA for the CDR3: TGCGCCAGCAGCTTGTCGCCCCAGGGTTTAAACTATGGCTACACCTTC. Its protein product is CASSLSPQGLNYGYTF.

This clone occurred a few times. This rearrangement joins TRBV9 to TRBJ2-1; maybe TRBD1 (5 bases). This CDR3 comprises 15 residues. The ends were cut back, 0 bases at V and 1 base at J, with 8 bases in the middle. Germline values: CDR1 SGDLS, CDR2 YYNGEE. The CDR3 reads CASSVGDSSYNEQFF. CDR3 DNA: TGTGCCAGCAGCGTAGGCGACAGTTCCTACAATGAGCAGTTCTTC.

V and J are TRBV2 and TRBJ2-1; no clear D. The CDR3 is 12 amino acids. CDR1 SNHLY and CDR2 FYNNEI come from the germline V gene. V was trimmed by 5 bases and J by 9 bases, leaving 11 bases between them. Here the CDR3 DNA reads TGTGCCAGCAGTTCACAGAGTAGTGAGCAGTTCTTC. Protein sequence: CASSSQSSEQFF.

The rearrangement links TRBV2 to TRBJ1-2; no clear D gene. The CDR3 is 13 amino acids. V shed 2 bases and J shed 3 bases, with 7 bases lying between them. Germline V lookup: CDR1 SNHLY, CDR2 FYNNEI. The CDR3 region is CASSENTYYGYTF. The CDR3 DNA reads as TGTGCCAGCAGTGAAAACACCTACTATGGCTACACCTTC.

The gene calls are TRBV20-1 and TRBJ1-2; 10 bases line up with TRBD1. Trimming took 3 bases from V and 7 from J; bases not matched to a gene: 5. Germline V gives CDR1 DFQATT, CDR2 SNEGSKA (reference sequence). The CDR3 spans 13 residues. The CDR3 DNA follows: TGCAGTGCTAGTGACAGGGGGCGGGGTGGCTACACCTTC. It translates to CSASDRGRGGYTF.

V is TRBV3-1 (or the pseudogene TRBV3-2) and J is TRBJ1-1; D unresolved. CDR3 length equals 13 residues. Germline V lookup: CDR1 LGHDT, CDR2 YNNKEL (reference sequence). V was cut by 1 base and J by 2 bases, with 5 bases left in between. The CDR3 loop reads CASSQVANTEAFF. The CDR3 DNA reads TGTGCCAGCAGCCAAGTGGCTAACACTGAAGCTTTCTTT.

The V gene is TRBV30, the J gene TRBJ2-5; 8 bases align to TRBD1. V lost 4 bases to trimming and J lost 4 bases; unmatched junction nucleotides: 8. The CDR3 is 14 residues long. Germline V lookup: CDR1 GTSNPN, CDR2 SVGIG (reference sequence). The CDR3 spells CAWINRGRGETQYF. DNA of the CDR3: TGTGCCTGGATTAACAGGGGGAGAGGAGAGACCCAGTACTTC.

The chain is built from TRBV5-5 and TRBJ2-7; perhaps TRBD2 as D (6 bases). Germline V CDR1 and CDR2: SGHKS, YYEKEE (reference sequence). There are 16 residues in the CDR3. V was cut by 1 base and J by 2 bases, with 16 bases left in between. DNA of the CDR3: TGTGCCAGCAGCTTGTCGGGAGTTCGAGGGGCCTACGAGCAGTACTTC. Its protein product is CASSLSGVRGAYEQYF.